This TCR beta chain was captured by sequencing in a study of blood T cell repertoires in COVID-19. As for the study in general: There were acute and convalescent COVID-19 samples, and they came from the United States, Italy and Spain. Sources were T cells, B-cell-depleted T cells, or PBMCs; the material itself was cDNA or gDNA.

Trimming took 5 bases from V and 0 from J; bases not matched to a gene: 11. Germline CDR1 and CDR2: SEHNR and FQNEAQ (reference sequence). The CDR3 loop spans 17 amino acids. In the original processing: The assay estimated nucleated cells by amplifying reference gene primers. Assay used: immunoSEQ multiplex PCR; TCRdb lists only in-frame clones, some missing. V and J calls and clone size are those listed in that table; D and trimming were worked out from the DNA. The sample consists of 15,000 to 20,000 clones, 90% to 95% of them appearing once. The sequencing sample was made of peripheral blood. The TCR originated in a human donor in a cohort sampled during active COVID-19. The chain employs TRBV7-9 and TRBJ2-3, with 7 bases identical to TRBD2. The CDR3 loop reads CASSNKMGLRSTDTQYF. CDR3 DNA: TGTGCCAGCAGCAACAAGATGGGACTACGGAGCACAGATACGCAGTATTTT.